This T cell receptor (beta chain) was captured by sequencing in a study of T cell responses to AZD1222 COVID-19 vaccine. Assay used: immunoSEQ multiplex PCR; TCRdb lists only in-frame clones, some missing. The sample lists 130,000 or so clones, about nine tenths occurring once. Comments on this clone: Its specificity is unknown.

Germline V gene data show CDR1 as MNHNY and CDR2 as SVGAGI (reference sequence). The CDR3 is 12 amino acids. Trimming pared 4 bases from V and 6 bases from J, leaving 9 bases between. Study-wide results and caveats: AZD1222 recipients seropositive at baseline numbered only five or six. In the spike-specific TCR repertoire, nearly half reportedly target unmutated variant regions.

The sample in question was peripheral blood, obtained on day 0 of AZD1222 vaccination. The chain employs TRBV6-6 and TRBJ1-2; maybe TRBD1 (5 bases). This receptor was taken from an adult in good health. CDR3 sequence (DNA): TGTGCCAGCAGTTGGACACCAGATGGCTACACCTTC. Translation gives CASSWTPDGYTF.